The present T cell receptor beta chain was sequenced within a study of cytomegalovirus exposure and HLA in healthy donors. Findings and caveats of the study: Common viral pathogens (according to a later analysis) appeared linked to several of the most significant clusters. V segments that were indistinguishable, TRBV6-2 and TRBV6-3 among them, were omitted from analysis.

Amplification used 60 Vbeta primers and 13 Jbeta primers. Clones were sequenced by immunoSEQ multiplex PCR, and TCRdb holds only the in-frame ones, with some missing. This sample has over 100,000 clones; 75% to 90% occur once, and the top ten carry 2% to 2.5%. Everyone who donated was a healthy bone marrow donor. Per the germline V gene, CDR1 is SEHNR and CDR2 is FQNEAQ (reference sequence). J gave up 3 bases and V 5 bases, and 6 bases lay outside the gene matches. This CDR3 is 14 amino acids long. As concerns this clone: As yet, its antigen is unknown.

This receptor was identified in a man aged 30 to 45 in good health and CMV-seronegative. This chain uses TRBV7-9 with TRBJ2-7, with 8 bases identical to TRBD2. The source material was PBMCs. This CDR3 reads CASSPPGRDYEQYF. The CDR3 nucleotides are TGTGCCAGCAGCCCTCCCGGGAGGGACTACGAGCAGTACTTC.